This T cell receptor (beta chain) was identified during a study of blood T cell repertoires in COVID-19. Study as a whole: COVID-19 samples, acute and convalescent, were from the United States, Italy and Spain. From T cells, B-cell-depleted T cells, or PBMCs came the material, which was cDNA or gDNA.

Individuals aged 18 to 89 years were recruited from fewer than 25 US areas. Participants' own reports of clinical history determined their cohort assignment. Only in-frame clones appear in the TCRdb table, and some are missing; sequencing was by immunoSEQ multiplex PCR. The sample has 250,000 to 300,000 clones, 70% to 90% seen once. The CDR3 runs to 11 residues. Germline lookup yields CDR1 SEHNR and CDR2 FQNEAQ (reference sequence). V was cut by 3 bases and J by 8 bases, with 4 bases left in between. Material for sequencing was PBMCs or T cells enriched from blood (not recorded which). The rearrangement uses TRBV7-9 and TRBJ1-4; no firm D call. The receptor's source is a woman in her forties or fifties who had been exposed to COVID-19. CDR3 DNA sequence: TGTGCCAGCAGCTTTAAAGAAAAACTGTTTTTT. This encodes CASSFKEKLFF.